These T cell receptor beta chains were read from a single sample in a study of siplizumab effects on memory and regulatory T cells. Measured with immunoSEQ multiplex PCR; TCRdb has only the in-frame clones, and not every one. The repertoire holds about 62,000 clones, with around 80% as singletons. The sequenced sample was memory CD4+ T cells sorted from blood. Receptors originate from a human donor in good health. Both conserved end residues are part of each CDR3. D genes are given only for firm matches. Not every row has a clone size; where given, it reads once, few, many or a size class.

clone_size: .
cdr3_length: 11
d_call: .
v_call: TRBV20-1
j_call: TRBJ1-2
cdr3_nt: TGCAGTGCTAGCCCGGACGTAACTAGCACCTTC
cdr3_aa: CSASPDVTSTF

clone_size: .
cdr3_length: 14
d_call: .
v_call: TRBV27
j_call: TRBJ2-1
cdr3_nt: TGTGCCAGCAGTTTCAAGCGGATCTACAATGAGCAGTTCTTC
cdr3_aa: CASSFKRIYNEQFF

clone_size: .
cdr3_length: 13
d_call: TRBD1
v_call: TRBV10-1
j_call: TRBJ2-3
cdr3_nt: TGCGCCAGCAGAGGACAGGGCCCCGGAACGCAGTATTTT
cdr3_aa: CASRGQGPGTQYF

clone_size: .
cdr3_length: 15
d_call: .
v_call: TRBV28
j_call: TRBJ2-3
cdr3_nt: TGTGCCAGCAGTTTTAGGGGAGCGGGCACAGATACGCAGTATTTT
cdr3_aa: CASSFRGAGTDTQYF

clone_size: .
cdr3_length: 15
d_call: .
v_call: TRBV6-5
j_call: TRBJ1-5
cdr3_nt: TGTGCCAGCAGTTACTCGGGGGGGGGCAATCAGCCCCAGCATTTT
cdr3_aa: CASSYSGGGNQPQHF

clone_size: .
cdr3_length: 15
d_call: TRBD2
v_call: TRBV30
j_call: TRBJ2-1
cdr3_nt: TGTGCCTGGAGCACAACTAGCGGGGGGTACAATGAGCAGTTCTTC
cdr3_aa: CAWSTTSGGYNEQFF

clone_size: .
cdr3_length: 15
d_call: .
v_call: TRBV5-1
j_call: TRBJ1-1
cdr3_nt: TGCGCCAGCAGCCCCCGTACCGACTTTAACACTGAAGCTTTCTTT
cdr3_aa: CASSPRTDFNTEAFF

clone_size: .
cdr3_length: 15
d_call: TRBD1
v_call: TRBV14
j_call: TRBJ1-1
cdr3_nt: TGTGCCAGCAGCCCAAGGACAGGATTGAACACTGAAGCTTTCTTT
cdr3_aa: CASSPRTGLNTEAFF

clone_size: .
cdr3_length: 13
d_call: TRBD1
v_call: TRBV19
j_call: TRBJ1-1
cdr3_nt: TGTGCCAGTAACCCACAGGGGACCACTGAAGCTTTCTTT
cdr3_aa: CASNPQGTTEAFF

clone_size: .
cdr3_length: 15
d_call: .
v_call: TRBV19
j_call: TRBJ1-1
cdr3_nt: TGTGCCAGTAGTATTAGAACGGGGGGTTCGGGGGAAGCTTTCTTT
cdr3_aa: CASSIRTGGSGEAFF

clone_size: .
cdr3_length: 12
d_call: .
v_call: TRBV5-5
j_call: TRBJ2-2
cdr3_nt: TGTGCCAGCAGCCCACACCCCGGGGAGCTGTTTTTT
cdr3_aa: CASSPHPGELFF

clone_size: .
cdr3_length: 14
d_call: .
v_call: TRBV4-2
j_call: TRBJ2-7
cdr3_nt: TGTGCCAGCAGCCAAGGATTCGGATCCTACGAGCAGTACTTC
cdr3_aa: CASSQGFGSYEQYF

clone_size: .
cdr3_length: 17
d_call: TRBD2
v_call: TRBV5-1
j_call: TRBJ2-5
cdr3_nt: TGCGCCAGCAGCCCGCCCCCGAGCGGGGGGGCCGGGGAGACCCAGTACTTC
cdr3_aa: CASSPPPSGGAGETQYF

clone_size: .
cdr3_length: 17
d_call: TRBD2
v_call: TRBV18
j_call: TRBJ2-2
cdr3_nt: TGTGCCAGCTCAACCGCCAGAAGCGGGGGATACACCGGGGAGCTGTTTTTT
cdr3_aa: CASSTARSGGYTGELFF

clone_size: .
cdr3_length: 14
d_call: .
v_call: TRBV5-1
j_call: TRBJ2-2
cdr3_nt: TGCGCCAGCAGCTCCCAAGCAAACACCGGGGAGCTGTTTTTT
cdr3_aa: CASSSQANTGELFF

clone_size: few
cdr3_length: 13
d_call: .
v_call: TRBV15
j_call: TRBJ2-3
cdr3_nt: TGTGCCACCAGCAGAGATCCCGCAGATACGCAGTATTTT
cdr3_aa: CATSRDPADTQYF

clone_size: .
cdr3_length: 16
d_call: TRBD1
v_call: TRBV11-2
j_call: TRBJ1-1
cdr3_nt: TGTGCCAGCAGTCCAGGGACAGGGGCTCAGAACACTGAAGCTTTCTTT
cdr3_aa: CASSPGTGAQNTEAFF

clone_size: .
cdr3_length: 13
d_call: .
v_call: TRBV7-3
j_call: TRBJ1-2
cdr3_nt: TGTGCCAGCAGCTTAACGAGTGACAGGGGCTACACCTTC
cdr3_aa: CASSLTSDRGYTF

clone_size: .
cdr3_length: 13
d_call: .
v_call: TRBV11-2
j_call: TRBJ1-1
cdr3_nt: TGTGCCAGCAGCGTGCGTACGAACACTGAAGCTTTCTTT
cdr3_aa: CASSVRTNTEAFF

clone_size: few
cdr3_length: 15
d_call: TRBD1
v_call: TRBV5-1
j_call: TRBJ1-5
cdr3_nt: TGCGCCAGCAGCTTGGAAGGGGGCTGGAATCAGCCCCAGCATTTT
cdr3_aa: CASSLEGGWNQPQHF

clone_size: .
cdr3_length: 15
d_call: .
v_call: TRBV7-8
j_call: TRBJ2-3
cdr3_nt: TGTGCCAGCAGCTTAGACCGGGGCGGCACAGATACGCAGTATTTT
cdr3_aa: CASSLDRGGTDTQYF

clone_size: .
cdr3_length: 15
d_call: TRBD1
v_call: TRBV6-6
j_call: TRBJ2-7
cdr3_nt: TGTGCCAGCAGCCGAACCGGGACAGGGTCCTACGAGCAGTACTTC
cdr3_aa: CASSRTGTGSYEQYF

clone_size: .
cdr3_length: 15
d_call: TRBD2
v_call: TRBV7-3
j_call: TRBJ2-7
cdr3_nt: TGTGCCAGCAGCCCCTCCGGACTAGCGGGGGATGAGCAGTACTTC
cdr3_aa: CASSPSGLAGDEQYF

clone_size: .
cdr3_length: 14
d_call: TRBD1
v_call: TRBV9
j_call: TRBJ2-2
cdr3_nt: TGTGCCAGCAGGACCGGGACAGGGTACGGGGAGCTGTTTTTT
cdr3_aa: CASRTGTGYGELFF

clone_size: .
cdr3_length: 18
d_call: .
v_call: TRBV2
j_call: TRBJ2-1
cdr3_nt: TGTGCCAGCAGTCGGACCCGATCTAGACAGTTCAGTTACAATGAGCAGTTCTTC
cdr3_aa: CASSRTRSRQFSYNEQFF

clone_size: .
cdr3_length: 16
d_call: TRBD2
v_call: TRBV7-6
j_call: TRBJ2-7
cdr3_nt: TGTGCCAGCAGCCAAGGGAGCGGGGGGCACGCCTACGAGCAGTACTTC
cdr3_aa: CASSQGSGGHAYEQYF

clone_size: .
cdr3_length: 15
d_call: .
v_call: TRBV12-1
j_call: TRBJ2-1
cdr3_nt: TGTGCCAGCAGCCTACAGCTAGCGGGCGGGAATGAGCAGTTCTTC
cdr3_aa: CASSLQLAGGNEQFF

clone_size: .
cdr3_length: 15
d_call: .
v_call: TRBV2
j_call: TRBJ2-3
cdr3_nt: TGTGCCAGCAGCCTAGACAGGAGTAGCACAGATACGCAGTATTTT
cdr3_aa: CASSLDRSSTDTQYF

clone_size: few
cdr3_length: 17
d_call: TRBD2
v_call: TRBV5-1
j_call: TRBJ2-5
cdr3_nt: TGCGCCAGCAGCTTGGGCCGGGCTAGCGGGAACCAAGAGACCCAGTACTTC
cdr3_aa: CASSLGRASGNQETQYF

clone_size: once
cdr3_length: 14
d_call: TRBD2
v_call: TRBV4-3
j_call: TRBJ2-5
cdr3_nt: TGCGCCAGCAGCCAAGGGGGGGGAGGAGAGACCCAGTACTTC
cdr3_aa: CASSQGGGGETQYF

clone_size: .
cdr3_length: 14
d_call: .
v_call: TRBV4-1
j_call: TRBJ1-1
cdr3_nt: TGCGCCACCTCGTTAGGACAGCTGAACACTGAAGCTTTCTTT
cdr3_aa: CATSLGQLNTEAFF

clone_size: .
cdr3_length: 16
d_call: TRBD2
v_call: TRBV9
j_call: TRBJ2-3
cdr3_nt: TGTGCCAGCAGCGCGCTCGCGGGGGAAGGAACAGATACGCAGTATTTT
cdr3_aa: CASSALAGEGTDTQYF

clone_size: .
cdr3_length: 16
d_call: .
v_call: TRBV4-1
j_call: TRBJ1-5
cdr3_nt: TGCGCCAGCAGCCAGACAACTGAAGGTTTGAGGCAGCCCCAGCATTTT
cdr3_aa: CASSQTTEGLRQPQHF

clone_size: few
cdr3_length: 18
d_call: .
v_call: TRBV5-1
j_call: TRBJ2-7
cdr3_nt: TGCGCCAGCAGCTTAAGCGGGCTCGAGTACCCCCGTTCCTACGAGCAGTACTTC
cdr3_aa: CASSLSGLEYPRSYEQYF

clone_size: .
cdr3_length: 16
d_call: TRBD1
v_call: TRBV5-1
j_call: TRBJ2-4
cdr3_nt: TGCGCCAGCAGCAAAACGGACAGGGAGTTCAGGAACATTCAGTACTTC
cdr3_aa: CASSKTDREFRNIQYF

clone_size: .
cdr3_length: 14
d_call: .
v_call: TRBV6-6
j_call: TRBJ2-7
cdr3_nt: TGTGCCAGCAGCTCATCGGGAATTGCCTACGAGCAGTACTTC
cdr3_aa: CASSSSGIAYEQYF

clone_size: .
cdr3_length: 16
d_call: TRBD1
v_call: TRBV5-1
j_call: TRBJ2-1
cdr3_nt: TGCGCCAGCAGCTTGGAGGGACAGACTACCTTCAATGAGCAGTTCTTC
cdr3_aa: CASSLEGQTTFNEQFF

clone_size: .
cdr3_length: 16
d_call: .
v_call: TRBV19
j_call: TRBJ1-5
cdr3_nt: TGTGCCAGTAGTACGCCAGGCGGGGCCGGGAATCAGCCCCAGCATTTT
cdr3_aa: CASSTPGGAGNQPQHF

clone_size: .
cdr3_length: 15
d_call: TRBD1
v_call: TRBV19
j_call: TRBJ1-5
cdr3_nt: TGTGCCAGTAGTCCGCGACAGGGGCTGAGTCAGCCCCAGCATTTT
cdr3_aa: CASSPRQGLSQPQHF

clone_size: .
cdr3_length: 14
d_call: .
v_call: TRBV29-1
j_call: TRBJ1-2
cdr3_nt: TGCTCCGAAGGTGAGGGCGGACACAACTATGGCTACACCTTC
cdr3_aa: CSEGEGGHNYGYTF

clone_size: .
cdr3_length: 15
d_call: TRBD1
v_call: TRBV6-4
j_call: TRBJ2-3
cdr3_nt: TGTGCCAGCAGTGACAGCACAGGGGCAATAGATACGCAGTATTTT
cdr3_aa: CASSDSTGAIDTQYF

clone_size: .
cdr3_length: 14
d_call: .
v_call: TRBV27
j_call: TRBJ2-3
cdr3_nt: TGTGCCAGCAGACAGGGTACTAGCACAGATACGCAGTATTTT
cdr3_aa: CASRQGTSTDTQYF

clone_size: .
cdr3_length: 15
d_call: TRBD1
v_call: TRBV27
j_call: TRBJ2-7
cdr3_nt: TGTGCCAGCAGGACGATCGGGACAGGATCCTACGAGCAGTACTTC
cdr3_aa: CASRTIGTGSYEQYF

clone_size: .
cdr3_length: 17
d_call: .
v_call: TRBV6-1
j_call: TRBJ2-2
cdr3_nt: TGTGCCAGCAGTGATGGAGGCAGGGCTTCGAACACCGGGGAGCTGTTTTTT
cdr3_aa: CASSDGGRASNTGELFF